This TCR beta chain was retrieved from a study of glioma-infiltrating T cells. The CDR3 totals 13 residues. Trimming left V 4 bases short and J 2 bases short, with 10 bases between. CDR1 and CDR2 (germline): DFQATT, SNEGSKA (reference sequence). Study outcomes and limitations: Non-neoplastic patients had below-expected tissue-blood divergence, while all gliomas exceeded expectation. CDR3 overlap between tissue and blood was very small.

TCR alpha and beta CDR3 regions were amplified from RNA using iRepertoire nested multiplex PCR. Input was roughly 85-450 ng of tissue mRNA or PBMC total RNA. Each CDR3 protein is one row after TCRdb ran MiXCR on the multiplex PCR reads. The sample consists of about 180,000 distinct CDR3 sequences, about 47% of them appearing once. This clonotype occurred many times. The antigen remains unidentified. The sequencing input was glioma tissue, nonneoplastic brain tissue, or PBMCs (not recorded which). The source is a human donor with low-grade glioma or glioblastoma, undergoing nonglioma brain surgery, or in good health (not recorded which). This chain joins TRBV20-1 and TRBJ2-3; TRBD2 is a possible D gene (5 bases). For the CDR3, the DNA is TGCAGTGCTATGGTCGGGATCACAGATACGCAGTATTTT. It specifies CSAMVGITDTQYF.